Shown below are 9 T cell receptor beta chains from a single sample sequenced in a study of memory CD4+ T cells and cytomegalovirus serostatus (dated by TCRdb to between 2018 and 2020). A FACSAria II was used to sort memory CD4+ T cells, defined as single viable CD3+CD4+CD8-CD45RO+ cells. The library relied on the immunoSEQ multiplex PCR assay. TCRdb mirrors the immuneACCESS table, restricted to in-frame sequences. Some clones are absent from its copies; in checked studies, under half trace to an unresolved V gene, and the reason for the others is unknown. The sample records tens of thousands of clones, around 80% of which are singletons. The top ten clonotypes cover 1.1% of the sample. Source material: memory CD4+ T cells from blood. These receptors came from an adult in good health and CMV-seronegative.

This clone came up a few times. This chain links TRBV10-2 with TRBJ2-1; TRBD2 agrees at 12 bases. There are 16 residues in the CDR3. The V segment lost 3 bases and the J segment 4 bases; nucleotides outside the gene matches: 4. Germline V gives CDR1 WSHSY, CDR2 SAAADI. CDR3 amino acids: CASSDGTSGLYNEQFF. In DNA form, the CDR3 reads TGCGCCAGCAGTGATGGGACTAGCGGGTTATACAATGAGCAGTTCTTC.

The sample holds a few counts of this clone. The chain couples TRBV19 to TRBJ1-4, with D maybe TRBD1 (5 bases). Trimming pared 5 bases from V and 4 bases from J, leaving 14 bases between. Germline CDR1 LNHDA, CDR2 SQIVND (reference sequence). The CDR3 contains 15 residues. The chain's CDR3 is CASSVRGMGNEKLFF. The CDR3 nucleotides read TGTGCCAGTAGTGTTCGGGGGATGGGTAATGAAAAACTGTTTTTT.

The chain uses TRBV19 and TRBJ2-7; D remains unclear. This CDR3 region has 13 residues. Trimming cost V 0 bases and J 3 bases, with 6 bases left between them. Germline loops: CDR1 LNHDA, CDR2 SQIVND (reference sequence). The CDR3 bases are TGTGCCAGTAGTATAGAGGTGGGCTACGAGCAGTACTTC. Encoded protein: CASSIEVGYEQYF.

This rearrangement joins TRBV5-1 to TRBJ2-3; 13 positions match TRBD2. With 8 bases clipped from V and 1 base from J, the junction kept 10 bases outside the gene matches. Germline V gene lookup returns CDR1 SGHRS and CDR2 YFSETQ. This CDR3 has 17 residues. CDR3 coding DNA: TGCGCCAGAGATGGACTAGCGGGAGAATATGGCACAGATACGCAGTATTTT. Its translation is CARDGLAGEYGTDTQYF. Full variable domain (missing parts from reference TRBV5-1 and TRBJ2-3): KAGVTQTPRYLIKTRGQQVTLSCSPISGHRSVSWYQQTPGQGLQFLFEYFSETQRNKGNFPGRFSGRQFSNSRSEMNVSTLELGDSALYLCARDGLAGEYGTDTQYFGPGTRLTVL.

The chain uses TRBV6-1 and TRBJ1-2; the D gene is possibly TRBD1 (5 bases). CDR1 and CDR2 (germline): MNHNS, SASEGT. The CDR3 consists of 14 residues. V shed 5 bases and J shed 8 bases, with 18 bases lying between them. CDR3 nucleotide sequence: TGTGCCAGCAGTACTACGGGGGATGGGGGGGGCTACACCTTC. Encoded protein: CASSTTGDGGGYTF.

This clone was seen a handful of times. V and J are TRBV29-1 and TRBJ1-1; D remains unclear. V lost 4 bases and J lost 0, with 3 bases in between. The CDR3 covers 11 residues. The V gene's germline CDR1 is SQVTM and CDR2 ANQGSEA. This chain's CDR3 is CSVAVNTEAFF. The DNA for the CDR3 is TGCAGCGTTGCAGTGAACACTGAAGCTTTCTTT.

The chain couples TRBV11-3 to TRBJ2-1, with D possibly TRBD2 on 7 matching bases. V lost 6 bases and J 6 bases, leaving 24 bases between the germline ends. The CDR3 runs to 17 residues. Germline V gene lookup returns CDR1 SGHNT and CDR2 YENEEA. The CDR3 reads CASSPGHGLAETNEQFF. CDR3 coding DNA: TGTGCCAGCAGTCCGGGACACGGTCTAGCGGAGACCAATGAGCAGTTCTTC.

The chain uses TRBV7-3 and TRBJ2-7; TRBD2 matches 7 bases. The CDR3 is made up of 15 amino acids. Germline lookup yields CDR1 SGHTA and CDR2 FQGTGA. V was clipped by 3 bases and J by 1 base; unmatched bases: 6. This chain's CDR3 is CASSLEGGPSYEQYF. In DNA, the CDR3 is TGTGCCAGCAGCTTGGAGGGAGGGCCTTCCTACGAGCAGTACTTC.

This clone was counted a few times. V gene TRBV30 combines with J gene TRBJ1-4; no definite D call. V shed 1 base and J shed 5 bases, with 8 bases lying between them. The V gene's germline CDR1 is GTSNPN and CDR2 SVGIG (reference sequence). This CDR3 contains 13 residues. The CDR3 nucleotides read TGTGCCTGGAGTGGACCGGAGAATGAAAAACTGTTTTTT. Translation: CAWSGPENEKLFF. Complete variable domain (other parts from reference TRBV30 and TRBJ1-4): SQTIHQWPATLVQPVGSPLSLECTVEGTSNPNLYWYRQAAGRGLQLLFYSVGIGQISSEVPQNLSASRPQDRQFILSSKKLLLSDSGFYLCAWSGPENEKLFFGSGTQLSVL.